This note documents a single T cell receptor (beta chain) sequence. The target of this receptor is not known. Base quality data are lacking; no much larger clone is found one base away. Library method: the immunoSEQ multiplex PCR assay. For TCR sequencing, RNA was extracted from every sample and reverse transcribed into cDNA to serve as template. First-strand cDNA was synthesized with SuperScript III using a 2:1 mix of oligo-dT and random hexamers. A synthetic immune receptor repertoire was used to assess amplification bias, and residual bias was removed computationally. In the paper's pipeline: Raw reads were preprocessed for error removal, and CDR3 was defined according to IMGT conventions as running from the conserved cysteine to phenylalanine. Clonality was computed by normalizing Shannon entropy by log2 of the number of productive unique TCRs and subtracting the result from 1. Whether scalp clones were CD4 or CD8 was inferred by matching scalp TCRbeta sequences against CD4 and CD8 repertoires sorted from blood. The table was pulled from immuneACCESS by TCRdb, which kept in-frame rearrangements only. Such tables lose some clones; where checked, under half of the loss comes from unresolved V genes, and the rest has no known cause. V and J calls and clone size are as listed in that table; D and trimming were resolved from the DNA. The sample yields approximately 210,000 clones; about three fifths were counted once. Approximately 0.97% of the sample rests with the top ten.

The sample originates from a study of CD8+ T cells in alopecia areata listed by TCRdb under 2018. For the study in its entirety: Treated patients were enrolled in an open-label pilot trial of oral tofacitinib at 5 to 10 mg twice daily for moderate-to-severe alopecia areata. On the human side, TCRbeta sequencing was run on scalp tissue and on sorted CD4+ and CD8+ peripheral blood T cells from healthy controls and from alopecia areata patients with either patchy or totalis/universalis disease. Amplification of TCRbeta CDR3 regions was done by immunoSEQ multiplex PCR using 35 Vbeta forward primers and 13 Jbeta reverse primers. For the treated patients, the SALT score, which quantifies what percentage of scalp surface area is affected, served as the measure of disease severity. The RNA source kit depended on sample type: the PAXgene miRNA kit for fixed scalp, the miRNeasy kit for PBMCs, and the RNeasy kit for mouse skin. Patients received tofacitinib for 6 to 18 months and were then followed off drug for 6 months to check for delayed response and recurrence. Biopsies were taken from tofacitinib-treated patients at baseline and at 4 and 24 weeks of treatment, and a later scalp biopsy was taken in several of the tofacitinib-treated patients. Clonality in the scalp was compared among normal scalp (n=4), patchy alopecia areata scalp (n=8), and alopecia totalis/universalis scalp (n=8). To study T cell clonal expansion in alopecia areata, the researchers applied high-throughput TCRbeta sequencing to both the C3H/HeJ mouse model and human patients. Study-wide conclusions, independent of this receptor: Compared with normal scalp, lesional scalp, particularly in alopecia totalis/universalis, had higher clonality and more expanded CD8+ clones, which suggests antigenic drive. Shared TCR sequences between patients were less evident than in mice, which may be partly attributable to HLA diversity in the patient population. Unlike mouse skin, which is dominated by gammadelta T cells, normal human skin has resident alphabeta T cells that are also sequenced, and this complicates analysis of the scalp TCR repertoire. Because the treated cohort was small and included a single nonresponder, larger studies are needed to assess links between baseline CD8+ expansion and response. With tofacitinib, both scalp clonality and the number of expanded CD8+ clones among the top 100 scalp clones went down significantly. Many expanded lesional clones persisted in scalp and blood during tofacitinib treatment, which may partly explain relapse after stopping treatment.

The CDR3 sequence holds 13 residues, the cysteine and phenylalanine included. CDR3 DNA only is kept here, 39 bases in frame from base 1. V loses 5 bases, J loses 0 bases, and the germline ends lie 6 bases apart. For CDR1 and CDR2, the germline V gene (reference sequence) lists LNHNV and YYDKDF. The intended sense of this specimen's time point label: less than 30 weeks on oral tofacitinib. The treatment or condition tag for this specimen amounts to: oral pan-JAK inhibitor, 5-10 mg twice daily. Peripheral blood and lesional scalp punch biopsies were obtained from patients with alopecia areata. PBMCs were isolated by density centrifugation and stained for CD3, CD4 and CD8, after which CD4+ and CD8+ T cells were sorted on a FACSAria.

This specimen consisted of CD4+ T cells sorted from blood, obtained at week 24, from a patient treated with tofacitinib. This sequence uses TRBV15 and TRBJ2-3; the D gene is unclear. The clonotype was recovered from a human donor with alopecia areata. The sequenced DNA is TGTGCCACCAGCGGTACCAGCACAGATACGCAGTATTTT. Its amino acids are CATSGTSTDTQYF.